These 11 T cell receptor beta chains originate from one sample sequenced in a study of blood T cell repertoires in COVID-19. TCRdb's copy holds only in-frame clones and misses some; the assay was immunoSEQ multiplex PCR. In the table there are under 150,000 clones, almost 80% of which are singletons. Sequencing was carried out using peripheral blood. These receptors all stem from a man aged 45-60 years with active or convalescent COVID-19.

The chain carries TRBV7-3 and TRBJ2-3; 8 bases agree with TRBD2. The CDR3 totals 16 residues. Germline V gives CDR1 SGHTA, CDR2 FQGTGA. The V gene end was trimmed by 0 bases and the J gene end by 6 bases; junction bases not matched to a gene: 8. CDR3 in DNA: TGTGCCAGCAGCTTAACTGGTAGCGGGATAGGTGATACGCAGTATTTT. Protein product: CASSLTGSGIGDTQYF.

The chain is built from TRBV6-2 or TRBV6-3 and TRBJ2-1, with 12 positions matching TRBD2. Germline V gene lookup returns CDR1 MNHEY and CDR2 SVGEGT. The CDR3 consists of 15 residues. After removal of 4 bases from V and 5 bases from J, the junction contained 3 bases not matched to a gene. As DNA, the CDR3 is TGTGCCAGCAGTTTGACTAGCGGGAGTCACAATGAGCAGTTCTTC. Its protein is CASSLTSGSHNEQFF.

This sequence joins TRBV7-3 and TRBJ2-3; 8 positions match TRBD2. Germline V gives CDR1 SGHTA, CDR2 FQGTGA. There are 15 residues in the CDR3. The trim removed 4 bases at V and 5 bases at J, leaving 8 bases unmatched. The CDR3 sequence is CASSSTAGVGDTQYF. Written as DNA, the CDR3 is TGTGCCAGCAGCTCAACAGCGGGAGTTGGAGATACGCAGTATTTT.

The chain combines TRBV11-2 with TRBJ1-4; no firm D call. Germline lookup yields CDR1 SGHAT and CDR2 FQNNGV. There are 14 residues in the CDR3. Trimming stripped 4 bases from V and 5 bases from J, with 11 bases between. This chain's CDR3 is CASSSQNENEKLFF. CDR3 DNA sequence: TGTGCCAGCAGCTCGCAAAACGAGAATGAAAAACTGTTTTTT. Using reference TRBV11-2 and TRBJ1-4 for the parts outside the CDR3, the full variable domain is EAGVAQSPRYKIIEKRQSVAFWCNPISGHATLYWYQQILGQGPKLLIQFQNNGVVDDSQLPKDRFSAERLKGVDSTLKIQPAKLEDSAVYLCASSSQNENEKLFFGSGTQLSVL.

The gene calls are TRBV9 and TRBJ2-3; 11 nucleotides match TRBD2. V gave up 4 bases and J gave up 1 base; unmatched junction bases: 5. Germline V gene sequence: CDR1 SGDLS, CDR2 YYNGEE. The CDR3 has 16 residues. CDR3 coding DNA: TGTGCCAGCAGCAGACTAGCGGGGTTCGGCACAGATACGCAGTATTTT. Protein product: CASSRLAGFGTDTQYF.

This rearrangement joins TRBV19 to TRBJ2-7, with D maybe TRBD2 (5 bases). The CDR3 totals 14 residues. CDR1 LNHDA and CDR2 SQIVND come from the germline V gene (reference sequence). V shed 7 bases and J shed 5 bases, with 18 bases lying between them. CDR3 in amino acids: CASTAGRRNHEQYF. The CDR3 nucleotides are TGTGCCAGTACCGCGGGCCGGAGGAACCACGAGCAGTACTTC.

The rearrangement links TRBV29-1 to TRBJ1-2; D not resolved. With 3 bases removed from V and 3 bases from J, the gap between germline ends came to 11 bases. The CDR3 is made up of 13 amino acids. Germline assignment: CDR1 SQVTM and CDR2 ANQGSEA. The CDR3 loop reads CSVEEVRDYGYTF. CDR3 sequence (DNA): TGCAGCGTTGAGGAGGTCAGAGACTATGGCTACACCTTC.

The chain uses TRBV29-1 and TRBJ2-2; tentative D call: TRBD1 (5 bases). V dropped 1 base and J dropped 5 bases, with 8 bases sitting between them. The CDR3 runs 13 residues. Germline CDR1 SQVTM, CDR2 ANQGSEA. CDR3 in DNA: TGCAGCGTTGAAGTGGCAGGGACCGGGGAGCTGTTTTTT. Its translation: CSVEVAGTGELFF.

The chain is built from TRBV5-8 and TRBJ2-1; no definite D call. Germline V gives CDR1 SGHTS, CDR2 YDEGEE. The CDR3 covers 14 residues. The V and J ends lost 2 bases and 10 bases respectively, with 16 bases between them. In nucleotides, the CDR3 is TGTGCCAGCAGCTTCCGCGTACTCCGAGCCGAGCAGTTCTTC. The encoded protein is CASSFRVLRAEQFF.

This clone was observed a handful of times. V usage is TRBV2 and J usage is TRBJ1-1, with TRBD1 identical over 9 bases. Germline V lookup: CDR1 SNHLY, CDR2 FYNNEI. The CDR3 spans 13 residues. J lost 3 bases, V lost 5 bases, and 1 base had no gene match. The DNA for the CDR3 is TGTGCCAGCAGTTGGACAGGGGACACTGAAGCTTTCTTT. Translation gives CASSWTGDTEAFF.

The chain combines TRBV3-1 (or the pseudogene TRBV3-2) with TRBJ1-6; TRBD1 is a possible D gene (6 bases). CDR1 is LGHDT, CDR2 YNNKEL, per germline (reference sequence). V lost 0 bases and J lost 7, with 13 bases in between. The CDR3 has 16 amino acids. The CDR3 DNA follows: TGTGCCAGCAGCCAAGATCCCCAGGGGCGCAATTCACCCCTCCACTTT. It translates to CASSQDPQGRNSPLHF.